This T cell receptor beta chain stems from a study of control samples from healthy donors and cancer patients. Using immunoSEQ multiplex PCR, the repertoire was profiled, and TCRdb retains in-frame clones only, with some absent. Of 100,000 to 150,000 clones listed, over 75% were seen once; the top ten hold about 2.3%. This clone was seen more than once but under ten times. There are 14 residues in the CDR3. Germline loops: CDR1 MNHEY, CDR2 SVGAGI. The germline V and J ends were trimmed by 2 bases and 1 base, with 8 bases remaining between them. Sequencing was performed on blood. The rearrangement uses TRBV6-5 and TRBJ1-1; D remains ambiguous. This receptor was identified in a man between 40 and 49 years old in good health. The CDR3 nucleotides are TGTGCCAGCAGTTACAGTATAACGAACACTGAAGCTTTCTTT. It encodes CASSYSITNTEAFF.